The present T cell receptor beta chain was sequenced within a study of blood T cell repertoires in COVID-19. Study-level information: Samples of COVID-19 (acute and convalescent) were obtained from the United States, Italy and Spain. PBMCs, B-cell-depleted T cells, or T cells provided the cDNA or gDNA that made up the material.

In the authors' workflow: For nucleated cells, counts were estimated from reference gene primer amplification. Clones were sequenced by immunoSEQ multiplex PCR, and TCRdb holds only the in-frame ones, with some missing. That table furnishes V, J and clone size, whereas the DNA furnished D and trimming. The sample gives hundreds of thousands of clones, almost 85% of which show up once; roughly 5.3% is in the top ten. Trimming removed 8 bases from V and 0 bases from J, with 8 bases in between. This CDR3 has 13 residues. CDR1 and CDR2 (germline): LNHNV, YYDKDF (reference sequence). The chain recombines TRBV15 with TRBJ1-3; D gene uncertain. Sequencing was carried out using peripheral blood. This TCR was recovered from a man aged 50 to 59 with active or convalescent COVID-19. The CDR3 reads CATGPDSGNTIYF. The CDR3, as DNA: TGTGCCACCGGGCCAGACTCTGGAAACACCATATATTTT.